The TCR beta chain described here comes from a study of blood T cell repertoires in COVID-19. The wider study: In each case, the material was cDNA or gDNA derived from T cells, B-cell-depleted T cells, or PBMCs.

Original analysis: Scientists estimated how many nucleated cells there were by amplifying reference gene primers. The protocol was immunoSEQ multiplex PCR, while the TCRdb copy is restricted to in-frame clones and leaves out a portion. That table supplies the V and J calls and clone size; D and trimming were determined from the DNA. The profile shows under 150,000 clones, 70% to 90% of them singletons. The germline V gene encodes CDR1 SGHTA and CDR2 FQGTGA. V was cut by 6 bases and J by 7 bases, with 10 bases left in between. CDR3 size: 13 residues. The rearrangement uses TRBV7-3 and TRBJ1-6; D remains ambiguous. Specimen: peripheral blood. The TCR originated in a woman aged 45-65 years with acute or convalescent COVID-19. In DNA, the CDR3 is TGTGCCAGCAGGGCAGGAACAAATTCACCCCTCCACTTT. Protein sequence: CASRAGTNSPLHF. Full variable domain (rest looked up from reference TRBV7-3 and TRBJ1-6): GAGVSQTPSNKVTEKGKYVELRCDPISGHTALYWYRQSLGQGPEFLIYFQGTGAADDSGLPNDRFFAVRPEGSVSTLKIQRTERGDSAVYLCASRAGTNSPLHFGNGTRLTVT.